This T cell receptor (beta chain) was documented in a study of blood T cell repertoires in COVID-19. In the study overall: Acute and convalescent COVID-19 samples came from the United States, Italy and Spain. The analysed material was cDNA or gDNA that came from T cells, B-cell-depleted T cells, or PBMCs.

Original data processing: Estimates of nucleated cell counts were drawn from the amplification of reference gene primers. Sequenced by immunoSEQ multiplex PCR; TCRdb stores in-frame clones only, minus some. Clonal size and the V and J genes are those of that table, whereas D and trimming came from the DNA. This sample has roughly 130,000 clones; around 80% occur once, and the top ten carry roughly 1.8%. This clone was detected a few times. J lost 3 bases, V lost 3 bases, and 1 base had no gene match. CDR1 is MGHDK and CDR2 is SYGVNS in the germline V gene. The CDR3 consists of 15 residues. This TCR was sampled from a man between 65 and 85 years old with acute or convalescent COVID-19. The genes are TRBV25-1 and TRBJ1-4; 10 nucleotides agree with TRBD1. The source material was peripheral blood. CDR3 amino acids: CASSETGGPNEKLFF. The CDR3 coding sequence is TGTGCCAGCAGTGAGACAGGGGGCCCTAATGAAAAACTGTTTTTT.